Each of the 17 T cell receptor beta chains below was sequenced from the same sample in a study of CD8+ T cells in alopecia areata. Extraction of RNA preceded its reverse transcription into cDNA, which served as the sequencing template. Only in-frame clones appear in the TCRdb table, and some are missing; sequencing was by immunoSEQ multiplex PCR. Among 95,000 to 120,000 clones listed, roughly 55% were seen once. Sample: NKG2D-low CD8+ T cells sorted from blood. These receptors were collected from a human donor with alopecia areata.

This clone appeared a few times. This chain connects TRBV13 to TRBJ2-3; 7 bases match TRBD1. The CDR3 spans 13 residues. Trimming at V came to 3 bases and at J to 3 bases, leaving 0 bases not matched to a gene. Germline CDR1 reads PRHDT; CDR2 reads FYEKMQ (reference sequence). For the CDR3, the DNA is TGTGCCAGCAGCTTGACAGGGACAGATACGCAGTATTTT. Amino acid sequence: CASSLTGTDTQYF.

This clone has just a few counts. The CDR3 is CASSETGGLQPQHF. The CDR3 DNA reads as TGTGCCAGCAGTGAGACAGGGGGTCTTCAGCCCCAGCATTTT. This chain joins TRBV2 and TRBJ1-5; 9 bases are shared with TRBD1. The CDR3 extends over 14 amino acids. The J segment lost 6 bases and the V segment lost 3 bases, leaving 3 bases of the junction unmatched. Germline V gene sequence: CDR1 SNHLY, CDR2 FYNNEI.

This clone was observed a handful of times. This chain connects TRBV6-1 to TRBJ2-5, with D perhaps matching TRBD1 or TRBD2 (5 bases each). The CDR3 is made up of 17 amino acids. Germline V gene data show CDR1 as MNHNS and CDR2 as SASEGT. The V gene lost 0 bases and the J gene lost 4 bases, with 18 bases spanning the gap. CDR3 residues: CASSEAPPGQGGETQYF. DNA for the CDR3: TGTGCCAGCAGTGAAGCCCCCCCGGGGCAGGGCGGAGAGACCCAGTACTTC.

This clone was counted ten times or more. The V gene is TRBV5-4, the J gene TRBJ1-1; D gene uncertain. V shed 4 bases and J shed 5 bases, with 12 bases lying between them. Looked up from germline, CDR1 is SGHNT and CDR2 is YYREEE (reference sequence). The length of the CDR3 is 13 residues. CDR3 nucleotides: TGTGCCAGCAGCCCGTCGACGAGGACTGAAGCTTTCTTT. This translates into CASSPSTRTEAFF. Combining the CDR3 with reference TRBV5-4 and TRBJ1-1 gives the whole variable domain ETGVTQSPTHLIKTRGQQVTLRCSSQSGHNTVSWYQQALGQGPQFIFQYYREEENGRGNFPPRFSGLQFPNYSSELNVNALELDDSALYLCASSPSTRTEAFFGQGTRLTVV.

The gene calls are TRBV1 and TRBJ1-2. TRBV1 counts as a pseudogene. The CDR3 runs to 17 residues. DNA of the CDR3: TGCACCAGCAGCCAAGATGTTTACGGGCCCCTAAACTATGGCTACACCTTC. Its translation: CTSSQDVYGPLNYGYTF.

Regarding this clone: This sample includes further DNA sequences coding for the same CDR3. The CDR3 bases are TGTGCCAGCAGTTTATCAGGCACAGATACGCAGTATTTT. This codes for CASSLSGTDTQYF. The V call is TRBV27, the J call TRBJ2-3; D is unclear. CDR1 is MNHEY and CDR2 is SMNVEV in the germline V gene (reference sequence). The germline V and J ends were trimmed by 0 bases and 1 base, with 2 bases remaining between them. The CDR3 sequence is 13 residues long.

V is TRBV9 and J is TRBJ1-1; maybe TRBD1 (5 bases). The CDR3 is 15 amino acids. V lost 5 bases, J lost 0 bases, and 14 bases lay in between. Germline-derived CDR1 and CDR2 are SGDLS and YYNGEE. In DNA form, the CDR3 reads TGTGCCAGCAGTGTTGGAGGGGCCCTGAACACTGAAGCTTTCTTT. Protein: CASSVGGALNTEAFF. The full variable domain, with the rest looked up from reference TRBV9 and TRBJ1-1, is DSGVTQTPKHLITATGQRVTLRCSPRSGDLSVYWYQQSLDQGLQFLIQYYNGEERAKGNILERFSAQQFPDLHSELNLSSLELGDSALYFCASSVGGALNTEAFFGQGTRLTVV.

The V gene is TRBV4-2, the J gene TRBJ2-1; 9 nucleotides align to TRBD2. After removal of 2 bases from V and 8 bases from J, the junction contained 7 bases not matched to a gene. The CDR3 runs 15 residues. Germline V gives CDR1 LGHNA, CDR2 YNFKEQ. CDR3 in DNA: TGTGCCAGCAGCCAATTTAGCGGGAGTCGGTATGAGCAGTTCTTC. This gives the protein CASSQFSGSRYEQFF.

V gene TRBV27 combines with J gene TRBJ2-3, with TRBD2 as a possible D gene (5 bases). The CDR3 sequence is 15 residues long. The germline V and J ends were trimmed by 2 bases and 4 bases, with 13 bases remaining between them. Germline CDR1 is MNHEY and CDR2 is SMNVEV (reference sequence). The CDR3 reads CASSLRGSGADTQYF. The CDR3 DNA follows: TGTGCCAGCAGTTTACGGGGTTCTGGCGCAGATACGCAGTATTTT.

The chain couples TRBV6-6 to TRBJ2-7; a possible D gene is TRBD1 (5 bases). V lost 7 bases to trimming and J lost 3 bases, with 22 bases between them. The CDR3 has 16 amino acids. Germline CDR1 reads MNHNY; CDR2 reads SVGAGI (reference sequence). Here the CDR3 reads CASNPLGSDSFYEQYF. CDR3 sequence (DNA): TGTGCCAGCAACCCCTTGGGAAGTGACAGTTTCTACGAGCAGTACTTC.

Concerning this clone: At one boundary the junction diverges from the germline segment, which might be a read error. This chain joins TRBV27 and TRBJ2-1; TRBD1 might be the D (5 bases). CDR3 length: 15 residues. The germline V gene has CDR1 MNHEY and CDR2 SMNVEV (reference sequence). The CDR3 loop reads CATSRDFDSTNEQFF. The CDR3 DNA follows: TGTGCCACCAGTCGTGATTTCGACAGTACGAATGAGCAGTTCTTC.

This chain connects TRBV25-1 to TRBJ2-1; D ambiguous. This CDR3 is built from 13 residues. Germline V gene sequence: CDR1 MGHDK, CDR2 SYGVNS. Trimming shortened V by 3 bases and J by 8 bases, and 11 bases separated the two germline ends. The CDR3 bases are TGTGCCAGCAGTGATGGGTCAAGAGATGAGCAGTTCTTC. Its protein product is CASSDGSRDEQFF.

The chain has TRBV5-6 and TRBJ1-5; 9 bases are a match to TRBD1. J lost 6 bases, V lost 3 bases, and 4 bases had no gene match. Germline V lookup: CDR1 SGHDT, CDR2 YYEEEE. CDR3 size: 14 residues. The CDR3 nucleotides read TGTGCCAGCAGCTCGGGACAGGGAGGTCAGCCCCAGCATTTT. It codes for CASSSGQGGQPQHF.

The gene calls are TRBV4-1 and TRBJ2-7, with D maybe TRBD1 (5 bases). Between the trimmed V and J ends, which lost 3 bases and 6 bases, there was a span of 12 bases. CDR1 MGHRA and CDR2 YSYEKL come from the germline V gene. The CDR3 totals 13 residues. The CDR3 reads CASSQGLWVEQYF. In nucleotides, the CDR3 is TGCGCCAGCAGCCAGGGGCTCTGGGTCGAGCAGTACTTC.

This clone was seen a few times. The rearrangement links TRBV7-9 to TRBJ2-7; TRBD2 matches 7 bases. V trimming: 0 bases; J trimming: 7 bases; junction bases outside the gene matches: 6. The germline V gene encodes CDR1 SEHNR and CDR2 FQNEAQ (reference sequence). This CDR3 has 14 amino acids. DNA for the CDR3: TGTGCCAGCAGCTTAGCAGGCGGGAGATCGGAGCAGTACTTC. It codes for CASSLAGGRSEQYF.

The chain recombines TRBV11-2 with TRBJ2-7, with TRBD2 identical over 10 bases. The germline gives CDR1 SGHAT, CDR2 FQNNGV. J lost 4 bases, V lost 5 bases, and 5 bases had no gene match. The CDR3 covers 14 residues. The chain's CDR3 is CASSPSGSLYEQYF. The DNA of the CDR3 is TGTGCCAGCAGCCCTAGCGGGAGCTTGTACGAGCAGTACTTC.

J is TRBJ2-7 and V is TRBV27; D is tentatively TRBD1 or TRBD2 (5 bases each). This CDR3 is 12 amino acids long. With 8 bases removed from V and 2 bases from J, the gap between germline ends came to 10 bases. The germline gives CDR1 MNHEY, CDR2 SMNVEV (reference sequence). The CDR3 DNA is TGTGCCAGCCGGGGCTGGACCTACGAGCAGTACTTC. Translating gives CASRGWTYEQYF.